This T cell receptor (beta chain) originates from a study of blood T cell repertoires in COVID-19 (dated by TCRdb to the early 2020s). The study in broad terms: Collaborator samples came from the United States, Italy and Spain and covered acute and convalescent phases of COVID-19. Where available, HLA class I and class II types were obtained from metadata supplied by the sample provider rather than from assay-based typing. A de-identified subject ID, COVID-19 status, age in years and sex were almost always included in the sample metadata. Subjects who had been exposed to COVID-19, were actively infected with it, or had recovered from it provided the deeply sampled blood TCRbeta repertoires that made up the dataset. The material from the prospective study consisted of cDNA or gDNA derived from T cells, B-cell-depleted T cells, or PBMCs. A freely available public database, intended as a resource for researchers studying the immune response to SARS-CoV-2, is where the repertoires were released. Samples came from the ongoing ImmuneRACE study (first 160 participants) plus 1,254 subjects from 6 global collaborators. What the research found in general, with its limitations: The amount of clinical and demographic metadata varied by source and participant and was provided uncurated.

TCRbeta CDR3 regions were amplified from genomic DNA using the immunoSEQ Assay, a bias-controlled multiplex PCR. The authors' analysis ran thus. The number of nucleated cells in each sample was estimated by amplification of reference gene primers within the assay. To quantify the absolute abundance of each unique TCRbeta CDR3 rearrangement, sequence reads were collapsed and filtered. For each sample, productive Simpson clonality was calculated by taking the square root of Simpson's diversity index across productive rearrangements. Not all clones reach the TCRdb copy of this immuneACCESS table, which keeps in-frame sequences only. Checked studies attribute under half of the gap to unresolved V genes and leave the rest unexplained. V, J and clone size were drawn from that table, and D and trimming were deduced from the DNA. The sample contains approximately 170,000 clones, under 85% of them found a single time. About 6.9% of the sample rests with the top ten.

The CDR3 runs 18 residues from the cysteine to the phenylalanine. Of all the DNA, just the CDR3 is kept, 54 bases in frame from base 1. V is trimmed back by 0 bases and J by 5 bases, and the junction contains 10 bases that no gene match accounts for. CDR1 and CDR2, per the germline V gene (reference sequence), are WNHNN and SYGVQD. For this clone: The target of this receptor is not known. No quality values exist for individual bases; no much larger clone is one base distant.

One collaborating source in Seattle enrolled patients while the patients were actively infected and followed the patients over time throughout the course of disease. Each collaborating institution followed its own protocols to collect whole blood in K2EDTA tubes. For TCRbeta analysis, collaborators shipped samples as frozen whole blood, isolated PBMCs, or DNA extracted from either of those sample types. Source material: peripheral blood. Rearrangement joined TRBV10-1 to TRBJ2-1, and 10 junction bases match TRBD2. The clonotype was recovered from a man older than 75 with COVID-19, enrolled during active disease. DNA sequence: TGCGCCAGCAGTGAGTCTGTTAGCGGGGGGCCGGTCCACAATGAGCAGTTCTTC. Its translation is CASSESVSGGPVHNEQFF.